The rows below give T cell receptor beta chains drawn from one sample of a study of blood T cell repertoires in COVID-19. Measured with immunoSEQ multiplex PCR; TCRdb has only the in-frame clones, and not every one. This sample carries 110,000 or so clones, approximately 80% of them seen once, and the ten largest clones take roughly 15%. Sequenced input: peripheral blood. Source of these receptors: a woman over 75 with acute or convalescent COVID-19. The CDR3 runs from the conserved cysteine through the conserved F or W. The order of the fields is CDR3 protein, J gene, V gene, CDR3 length.

CDR3aa: CSGTLQGAEAFF
j_gene: TRBJ1-1
v_gene: TRBV29-1
len: 12

CDR3aa: CATSDPTSGANTGELFF
j_gene: TRBJ2-2
v_gene: TRBV24-1
len: 17

CDR3aa: CASSFAGTSGSRETQYF
j_gene: TRBJ2-5
v_gene: TRBV7-2
len: 17

CDR3aa: CASTGVLPDTQYF
j_gene: TRBJ2-3
v_gene: TRBV19
len: 13

CDR3aa: CASSPGGIGRISYEQYF
j_gene: TRBJ2-7
v_gene: TRBV5-1
len: 17

CDR3aa: CASATKPGTGSTDTQYF
j_gene: TRBJ2-3
v_gene: TRBV12-5
len: 17

CDR3aa: CASSPSTYEQYF
j_gene: TRBJ2-7
v_gene: TRBV7-8
len: 12

CDR3aa: CASSVGAFAYNEQFF
j_gene: TRBJ2-1
v_gene: TRBV9
len: 15

CDR3aa: CASSGSRGETQYF
j_gene: TRBJ2-5
v_gene: TRBV18
len: 13

CDR3aa: CASSFGQAGANVLTF
j_gene: TRBJ2-6
v_gene: TRBV5-8
len: 15

CDR3aa: CASSQSSGGDNEQFF
j_gene: TRBJ2-1
v_gene: TRBV4-1
len: 15

CDR3aa: CASSRDSYNNEQFF
j_gene: TRBJ2-1
v_gene: TRBV6-4
len: 14

CDR3aa: CASWDTSSGNTIYF
j_gene: TRBJ1-3
v_gene: TRBV2
len: 14

CDR3aa: CATSRDRGASYNSPLHF
j_gene: TRBJ1-6
v_gene: TRBV15
len: 17

CDR3aa: CASSELGGTRNTEAFF
j_gene: TRBJ1-1
v_gene: TRBV10-2
len: 16

CDR3aa: CASSSTGTNTGELFF
j_gene: TRBJ2-2
v_gene: TRBV11-3
len: 15

CDR3aa: CASSFGLAALGETQYF
j_gene: TRBJ2-5
v_gene: TRBV7-2
len: 16

CDR3aa: CASSQDGTYGYTF
j_gene: TRBJ1-2
v_gene: TRBV4-3
len: 13

CDR3aa: CSVEGRAVGGGELFF
j_gene: TRBJ2-2
v_gene: TRBV29-1
len: 15

CDR3aa: CASSLVASGRSDTQYF
j_gene: TRBJ2-3
v_gene: TRBV5-1
len: 16

CDR3aa: CASSQAFARAEKLFF
j_gene: TRBJ1-4
v_gene: TRBV3-1/TRBV3-2
len: 15

CDR3aa: CATSRVKGTFNEQFF
j_gene: TRBJ2-1
v_gene: TRBV15
len: 15

CDR3aa: CASSQANEQFF
j_gene: TRBJ2-1
v_gene: TRBV5-1
len: 11

CDR3aa: CASAGPQNSPLHF
j_gene: TRBJ1-6
v_gene: TRBV28
len: 13

CDR3aa: CASSSDTLYNEQFF
j_gene: TRBJ2-1
v_gene: TRBV5-1
len: 14

CDR3aa: CASSLGDSSDQPQHF
j_gene: TRBJ1-5
v_gene: TRBV5-1
len: 15

CDR3aa: CASSQGRGGNTIYF
j_gene: TRBJ1-3
v_gene: TRBV3-1/TRBV3-2
len: 14

CDR3aa: CASSVAGVTDTQYF
j_gene: TRBJ2-3
v_gene: TRBV9
len: 14

CDR3aa: CASSTIWTGGNTEAFF
j_gene: TRBJ1-1
v_gene: TRBV19
len: 16

CDR3aa: CATSDRQGWDTQYF
j_gene: TRBJ2-3
v_gene: TRBV24-1
len: 14

CDR3aa: CASSPPGLAGGPSSEQYF
j_gene: TRBJ2-7
v_gene: TRBV18
len: 18

CDR3aa: CASSLVVNEQFF
j_gene: TRBJ2-1
v_gene: TRBV11-2
len: 12

CDR3aa: CASSYSAGVAKNIQYF
j_gene: TRBJ2-4
v_gene: TRBV6-5
len: 16

CDR3aa: CASSGTGRSTNEKLFF
j_gene: TRBJ1-4
v_gene: TRBV5-1
len: 16

CDR3aa: CASSLLGGGNTEAFF
j_gene: TRBJ1-1
v_gene: TRBV5-1
len: 15

CDR3aa: CASSSNRGAYEQYF
j_gene: TRBJ2-7
v_gene: TRBV6-6
len: 14

CDR3aa: CASSPTDTGELFF
j_gene: TRBJ2-2
v_gene: TRBV18
len: 13

CDR3aa: CASSEASGRVTQYF
j_gene: TRBJ2-5
v_gene: TRBV2
len: 14

CDR3aa: CSATTGMNTEAFF
j_gene: TRBJ1-1
v_gene: TRBV29-1
len: 13

CDR3aa: CASSSQGIGDTEAFF
j_gene: TRBJ1-1
v_gene: TRBV5-1
len: 15

CDR3aa: CSVLAGSNQPQHF
j_gene: TRBJ1-5
v_gene: TRBV29-1
len: 13

CDR3aa: CASSLEGGNEQFF
j_gene: TRBJ2-1
v_gene: TRBV5-1
len: 13

CDR3aa: CASSSATDRGLGNTIYF
j_gene: TRBJ1-3
v_gene: TRBV5-4
len: 17

CDR3aa: CATSDSRKEKLFF
j_gene: TRBJ1-4
v_gene: TRBV24-1
len: 13

CDR3aa: CASSLAGSVSYNEQFF
j_gene: TRBJ2-1
v_gene: TRBV5-1
len: 16

CDR3aa: CASSLEAVGSNEQFF
j_gene: TRBJ2-1
v_gene: TRBV5-1
len: 15

CDR3aa: CASSVGETGLNSPLHF
j_gene: TRBJ1-6
v_gene: TRBV9
len: 16

CDR3aa: CASSLQGANEKLFF
j_gene: TRBJ1-4
v_gene: TRBV5-1
len: 14

CDR3aa: CASSRTSGRPDTQYF
j_gene: TRBJ2-3
v_gene: TRBV5-1
len: 15

CDR3aa: CASSTTGGAGTEAFF
j_gene: TRBJ1-1
v_gene: TRBV5-1
len: 15

CDR3aa: CATSRKWTGPDSPLHF
j_gene: TRBJ1-6
v_gene: TRBV15
len: 16

CDR3aa: CAIRGHLNTEAFF
j_gene: TRBJ1-1
v_gene: TRBV10-3
len: 13

CDR3aa: CASSPSLTGRTDTQYF
j_gene: TRBJ2-3
v_gene: TRBV5-1
len: 16

CDR3aa: CASSLGGFDEQFF
j_gene: TRBJ2-1
v_gene: TRBV12-3/TRBV12-4
len: 13

CDR3aa: CASSLSGGKTSYEQYF
j_gene: TRBJ2-7
v_gene: TRBV7-9
len: 16